One sample yielded the 15 T cell receptor beta chains listed below, sequenced in a study of cytomegalovirus exposure and HLA in healthy donors. TCRdb keeps only in-frame clones here, not all; method: immunoSEQ multiplex PCR. The table lists 90,000 to 140,000 clones, 70% to 90% of them singletons, with 4% in the top ten. Sequencing input: PBMCs. The receptors were sampled from a woman under 30 in good health and CMV-seropositive.

This clone was seen a single time. This rearrangement joins TRBV7-8 to TRBJ2-7; D call uncertain. CDR3 length: 12 residues. Trimming took 2 bases from V and 3 from J, leaving 5 bases between them. CDR1 and CDR2 from the germline V gene are SGHVS and FQNEAQ. CDR3: CASSLLVYEQYF. The CDR3 coding sequence is TGTGCCAGCAGCTTATTAGTCTACGAGCAGTACTTC.

In its sample, this clone was seen a few times. J is TRBJ1-5 and V is TRBV28; TRBD1 matches at 11 bases. The V and J ends lost 6 bases and 5 bases, in that order; junction bases with no gene match: 6. The CDR3 runs to 15 residues. CDR1 and CDR2 from the germline V gene are MDHEN and SYDVKM. CDR3 sequence: CASRPGTGGYQPQHF. The CDR3 DNA reads TGTGCCAGCAGACCTGGGACAGGGGGGTATCAGCCCCAGCATTTT.

The rearrangement links TRBV5-1 to TRBJ2-7; TRBD2 matches at 14 bases. V dropped 4 bases and J dropped 3; count of bases not matched to a gene: 6. The CDR3 is made up of 16 amino acids. Germline loops: CDR1 SGHRS, CDR2 YFSETQ. In DNA form, the CDR3 reads TGCGCCAGCAGCCCGGGACTAGCGGGAGCCAGCTACGAGCAGTACTTC. Protein product: CASSPGLAGASYEQYF. The whole variable domain, filled in from reference TRBV5-1 and TRBJ2-7, reads KAGVTQTPRYLIKTRGQQVTLSCSPISGHRSVSWYQQTPGQGLQFLFEYFSETQRNKGNFPGRFSGRQFSNSRSEMNVSTLELGDSALYLCASSPGLAGASYEQYFGPGTRLTVT.

In regard to this clone: Other DNA sequences of this sample code for an identical CDR3. This chain uses TRBV28 with TRBJ1-4; TRBD1 matches 7 bases. In germline, CDR1 is MDHEN, CDR2 SYDVKM. The length of the CDR3 is 14 residues. V trimming: 5 bases; J trimming: 2 bases; junction bases outside the gene matches: 2. The CDR3 here is CASSLGGTNEKLFF. The CDR3 DNA is TGTGCCAGCAGTCTAGGGGGCACTAATGAAAAACTGTTTTTT.

The gene calls are TRBV11-3 and TRBJ1-2; TRBD1 is a possible D gene (6 bases). The CDR3 runs 15 residues. Germline V gives CDR1 SGHNT, CDR2 YENEEA. Trimming left V 5 bases short and J 2 bases short, with 15 bases between. DNA of the CDR3: TGTGCCAGCAGCCCCGAAACAGGGATGAACTATGGCTACACCTTC. Translated, it gives CASSPETGMNYGYTF.

The chain combines TRBV21-1 with TRBJ2-2; the table's D call of TRBD2 was not tested on the DNA. TRBV21-1 counts as a pseudogene. This CDR3 region has 13 residues. This CDR3 reads CASSPINTGELFF. CDR3 DNA sequence: TGTGCCAGCAGCCCTATCAACACCGGGGAGCTGTTTTTT.

This clone was detected only once. The rearrangement joins TRBV11-2 to TRBJ1-1; weak D call: TRBD1 (5 bases). The CDR3 is 16 residues long. From germline, CDR1 is SGHAT and CDR2 FQNNGV. V lost 2 bases and J 2 bases, leaving 15 bases between the germline ends. The CDR3 nucleotides are TGTGCCAGCAGCTTAACGGCCAGGGTGGGAAACACTGAAGCTTTCTTT. It translates to CASSLTARVGNTEAFF.

V gene TRBV14 combines with J gene TRBJ2-2; 7 bases align to TRBD1. After removal of 1 base from V and 1 base from J, the junction contained 6 bases not matched to a gene. The CDR3 is 17 residues long. Per germline, CDR1 SGHDN and CDR2 FVKESK. The CDR3 sequence is CASSQVQGQRNTGELFF. In nucleotides, the CDR3 is TGTGCCAGCAGCCAAGTACAGGGGCAGAGGAACACCGGGGAGCTGTTTTTT.

J is TRBJ1-2 and V is TRBV6-1, with TRBD1 identical over 7 bases. Germline trimming cut 8 bases from V and 4 bases from J; bases unmatched to any gene: 7. The CDR3 has 13 residues. The germline V gene encodes CDR1 MNHNS and CDR2 SASEGT. CDR3 sequence: CASERQGPYGYTF. Written as DNA, the CDR3 is TGTGCCAGCGAGAGACAGGGCCCCTATGGCTACACCTTC.

The chain has TRBV5-5 and TRBJ2-2; 7 bases align to TRBD2. The V and J ends lost 0 bases and 0 bases, in that order; junction bases with no gene match: 5. The CDR3 has 17 residues. Germline V gives CDR1 SGHKS, CDR2 YYEKEE (reference sequence). CDR3 sequence reads: CASSLAIAGANTGELFF. The DNA for the CDR3 is TGTGCCAGCAGCTTGGCTATAGCGGGCGCGAACACCGGGGAGCTGTTTTTT.

The chain recombines TRBV4-1 with TRBJ1-5; D possibly corresponds to TRBD1 (6 bases). The CDR3 is made up of 17 amino acids. Deletions cut 1 base from V and 4 bases from J, with 17 bases between. The V gene's germline CDR1 is MGHRA and CDR2 YSYEKL. CDR3 nucleotides: TGCGCCAGCAGCCAAGCCTGGTCACGGACAGTGAATCAGCCCCAGCATTTT. Translation: CASSQAWSRTVNQPQHF.

The rearrangement uses TRBV10-3 and TRBJ1-2, with TRBD1 matching 8 bases. The junction had 10 bases not matched to a gene; V was cut back by 5 bases and J by 5 bases. CDR1 and CDR2 from the germline V gene are ENHRY and SYGVKD. The CDR3 length is 15 residues. CDR3 in amino acids: CAISSGTGRGYGYTF. The CDR3 coding sequence is TGTGCCATCAGTTCTGGGACAGGTCGGGGTTATGGCTACACCTTC.

The chain is built from TRBV5-1 and TRBJ1-1; D unresolved. The ends were cut back, 4 bases at V and 6 bases at J, with 16 bases in the middle. CDR1 and CDR2 from the germline V gene are SGHRS and YFSETQ. CDR3 length: 14 residues. The CDR3 nucleotides are TGCGCCAGCAGCACGGGGATTTCACGGGCTGAAGCTTTCTTT. This gives the protein CASSTGISRAEAFF.

This clone was picked up one time. The chain joins TRBV11-3 to TRBJ2-2; tentatively, D is TRBD2 (5 bases). This CDR3 is built from 14 residues. The V end lost 5 bases, the J end lost 7 bases, and 14 bases lay between the germline ends. CDR1 and CDR2 from the germline V gene are SGHNT and YENEEA. CDR3 bases: TGTGCCAGCAGCCATCGGGAATGGGGCGGGGAGCTGTTTTTT. Protein: CASSHREWGGELFF.

This clone was recorded at least ten times. The chain employs TRBV15 and TRBJ2-7; TRBD2 aligns across 9 bases. CDR3 length equals 15 residues. The V segment lost 3 bases and the J segment 3 bases; nucleotides outside the gene matches: 6. Germline V gene lookup returns CDR1 LNHNV and CDR2 YYDKDF (reference sequence). The CDR3 protein is CATSRESSGSYEQYF. In DNA, the CDR3 is TGTGCCACCAGCAGGGAGAGTAGCGGGAGCTACGAGCAGTACTTC.